A selection of T cell receptor beta chains follows, all from one sample in a study of blood T cells in healthy people across ages. TCRdb analysed the 5' RACE reads with MiXCR anew, one entry per CDR3 protein. The sample consists of under 800,000 distinct CDR3 sequences, 40% to 45% of them appearing once. Sequenced: blood. These TCRs come from a woman aged 60-70 years in good health. The CDR3 runs from the conserved cysteine through the conserved F or W. Fields, in order: V gene, D gene, J gene, clone size, CDR3 protein, CDR3 DNA. The D gene is left open where the match is weak. Clone sizes are given selectively: once, few, many, or a class where the clone is expanded.

TRBV7-2	TRBD2	TRBJ2-5	.	CASSLASGTSKYF	TGTGCCAGCAGCTTAGCGAGCGGGACTAGTAAGTACTTC
TRBV7-2	.	TRBJ2-3	.	CASSPDAPDTQYF	TGTGCCAGCAGCCCCGACGCGCCAGATACGCAGTATTTT
TRBV4-3	.	TRBJ2-1	.	CASSQERVLNGQFF	TGCGCCAGCAGCCAAGAGAGGGTTCTCAATGGGCAGTTCTTC
TRBV13	.	TRBJ2-3	.	CASSLGQPVDTQYF	TGTGCCAGCAGCTTAGGACAGCCCGTGGATACGCAGTATTTT
TRBV7-2	TRBD2	TRBJ2-5	many	CASSSRGAGEETQYF	TGTGCCAGCAGCTCTAGGGGAGCGGGAGAAGAGACCCAGTACTTC
TRBV6-1	.	TRBJ2-5	.	CASSVSTTSEETQYF	TGTGCCAGCAGTGTCTCTACCACTAGTGAAGAGACCCAGTACTTC
TRBV29-1	TRBD1	TRBJ1-5	.	CSATQGVEGQPQHF	TGCAGCGCAACACAGGGGGTGGAGGGTCAGCCCCAGCATTTT
TRBV20-1	TRBD1	TRBJ1-2	once	CSASGQGLNYGYTF	TGCAGTGCTAGCGGACAGGGGCTCAACTATGGCTACACCTTC
TRBV9	.	TRBJ2-3	.	CASSRPSADTQYF	TGTGCCAGCTCCCGCCCTAGCGCAGATACGCAGTATTTT
TRBV18	TRBD1	TRBJ1-2	.	CASYRGENYGYTF	TGTGCCAGCTACAGGGGGGAAAACTATGGCTACACCTTC
TRBV7-2	.	TRBJ1-2	few	CASSPGGGTLYGYTF	TGTGCCAGCAGCCCGGGGGGGGGAACTCTCTATGGCTACACCTTC
TRBV20-1	.	TRBJ2-3	.	CSAGDPRTQYF	TGCAGTGCGGGGGACCCGCGGACGCAGTATTTT
TRBV7-9	.	TRBJ2-5	few	CASSTRTVRETQYF	TGTGCCAGCAGCACCCGGACAGTCCGGGAGACCCAGTACTTC
TRBV20-1	TRBD2	TRBJ2-1	.	CSARRGGGKYNEQFF	TGCAGTGCTAGAAGGGGCGGGGGAAAGTACAATGAGCAGTTCTTC
TRBV20-1	.	TRBJ2-2	.	CSARDVQAQTNTGELFF	TGCAGTGCTAGAGATGTCCAAGCGCAAACGAACACCGGGGAGCTGTTTTTT
TRBV5-1	.	TRBJ2-1	.	CASSKDGGTYNEQFF	TGCGCCAGCAGCAAGGACGGGGGAACCTACAATGAGCAGTTCTTC
TRBV24-1	.	TRBJ2-5	.	CATSDGKQETQYF	TGTGCCACCAGTGACGGGAAACAAGAGACCCAGTACTTC
TRBV29-1	.	TRBJ2-3	few	CSAVLLASRDTQYF	TGCAGCGCGGTACTGCTGGCAAGTAGGGATACGCAGTATTTT
TRBV7-9	.	TRBJ1-5	few	CASSLGVAREQPQHF	TGTGCCAGCAGCTTAGGGGTTGCGAGGGAGCAGCCCCAGCATTTT
TRBV25-1	TRBD1	TRBJ1-2	few	CASSGIGGSGYTF	TGTGCCAGCAGTGGAATAGGGGGCTCTGGCTACACCTTC
TRBV2	TRBD1	TRBJ2-5	.	CASSGQGGRETQYF	TGTGCCAGCAGCGGACAGGGAGGCCGGGAGACCCAGTACTTC
TRBV12-3/TRBV12-4	.	TRBJ1-2	.	CASSAGTAIYGYTF	TGTGCCAGCAGTGCGGGGACCGCTATCTATGGCTACACCTTC
TRBV18	.	TRBJ2-5	many	CASSPDGTQETQYF	TGTGCCAGCTCCCCCGATGGGACACAAGAGACCCAGTACTTC
TRBV19	.	TRBJ2-1	.	CASSKEGSDEQFF	TGTGCCAGTTCTAAGGAGGGGAGCGATGAGCAGTTCTTC
TRBV5-1	TRBD1	TRBJ2-3	.	CASRQGADTDTQYF	TGCGCCAGCAGGCAGGGGGCAGACACAGATACGCAGTATTTT
TRBV28	.	TRBJ2-5	.	CASSKQSGLVLGETQYF	TGTGCCAGCAGCAAGCAATCAGGGTTGGTTCTAGGAGAGACCCAGTACTTC
TRBV6-5	TRBD1	TRBJ1-5	once	CASSSGQGARQPQHF	TGTGCCAGCAGTTCCGGACAGGGGGCCCGGCAGCCCCAGCATTTT
TRBV24-1	TRBD2	TRBJ2-1	.	CATSDSSGLPSGDNEQFF	TGTGCCACCAGTGATTCTTCAGGGCTGCCTAGCGGGGACAATGAGCAGTTCTTC
TRBV3-1	.	TRBJ1-4	few	CASRGARDEKLFF	TGTGCCAGCAGGGGGGCAAGGGATGAAAAACTGTTTTTT
TRBV6-2/TRBV6-3	TRBD1	TRBJ1-1	.	CASSYRTGSMNTEAFF	TGTGCCAGCAGTTACAGGACAGGGTCCATGAACACTGAAGCTTTCTTT
TRBV9	.	TRBJ2-1	.	CASSVYDRPSSSYNEQFF	TGTGCCAGCAGCGTCTACGACCGACCTTCAAGCTCCTACAATGAGCAGTTCTTC
TRBV11-2	.	TRBJ1-2	few	CASSPLGLGGGYTF	TGTGCCAGCAGCCCCCTGGGATTGGGCGGAGGCTACACCTTC
TRBV6-1	TRBD2	TRBJ2-7	.	CASSSGRAGGYLYEQYF	TGTGCCAGCAGTAGCGGGAGAGCGGGGGGATACCTCTACGAGCAGTACTTC
TRBV30	TRBD2	TRBJ2-5	few	CALDSGGARETQYF	TGTGCCCTGGACAGCGGGGGGGCCCGTGAGACCCAGTACTTC
TRBV20-1	.	TRBJ1-4	.	CSVIGRGVEKLFF	TGCAGTGTAATTGGCAGGGGAGTTGAAAAACTGTTTTTT
TRBV7-2	.	TRBJ2-7	many	CASSLTPTGSHEQYF	TGTGCCAGCAGCTTAACCCCAACAGGGTCCCACGAGCAGTACTTC
TRBV7-2	.	TRBJ1-5	few	CASSFAGGGQPQHF	TGTGCCAGCAGCTTCGCCGGGGGTGGGCAGCCCCAGCATTTT
TRBV29-1	TRBD1	TRBJ1-2	.	CSAGQGARYGYTF	TGCAGCGCCGGACAGGGGGCGCGATATGGCTACACCTTC
TRBV9	TRBD2	TRBJ2-1	.	CASGPWTSGNNEQFF	TGTGCCAGCGGCCCCTGGACTAGCGGGAACAATGAGCAGTTCTTC
TRBV6-2/TRBV6-3	.	TRBJ2-5	few	CASSYAGSSQETQYF	TGTGCCAGCAGTTACGCAGGGAGCTCGCAAGAGACCCAGTACTTC
TRBV18	TRBD1	TRBJ1-1	.	CASSPGDRVNTEAFF	TGTGCCAGCTCACCAGGGGACAGGGTGAACACTGAAGCTTTCTTT
TRBV5-1	TRBD2	TRBJ2-1	few	CASSFGGGANEQFF	TGCGCCAGCAGCTTCGGCGGGGGGGCAAATGAGCAGTTCTTC
TRBV15	TRBD1	TRBJ2-5	.	CATSSRTGGKETQYF	TGTGCCACCAGCAGTCGGACAGGGGGCAAAGAGACCCAGTACTTC
TRBV29-1	.	TRBJ2-7	many	CSVGTVSSYEQYF	TGCAGCGTTGGAACGGTGAGCTCCTACGAGCAGTACTTC
TRBV20-1	.	TRBJ2-5	.	CSALRQGLPNQETQYF	TGCAGTGCACTACGCCAAGGACTACCGAACCAAGAGACCCAGTACTTC
TRBV18	.	TRBJ2-5	few	CASSFRPQNSGAQETQYF	TGTGCCAGCTCATTTCGACCCCAGAATTCGGGGGCCCAAGAGACCCAGTACTTC